The 9 T cell receptor beta chains below come from one sample, sequenced in a study of blood T cell repertoires in COVID-19. Measured with immunoSEQ multiplex PCR; TCRdb has only the in-frame clones, and not every one. This sample has fewer than 300,000 clones, with approximately 90% found just once. Sequenced sample: peripheral blood. Receptors originate from a woman aged 30 to 39 with COVID-19, enrolled during active disease.

The genes are TRBV10-1 and TRBJ2-2; D not resolved. The V gene lost 7 bases and the J gene lost 5 bases, with 8 bases spanning the gap. Germline values: CDR1 WNHNN, CDR2 SYGVQD (reference sequence). This CDR3 has 12 residues. The CDR3: CASNRVTGELFF. For the CDR3, the DNA is TGCGCCAGCAATCGGGTTACCGGGGAGCTGTTTTTT.

The J gene is TRBJ2-1, the V gene TRBV15; 9 positions agree with TRBD1. CDR1 is LNHNV, CDR2 YYDKDF, per germline (reference sequence). With 5 bases clipped from V and 6 bases from J, the junction kept 8 bases outside the gene matches. The length of the CDR3 is 15 residues. The DNA for the CDR3 is TGTGCCACCAGCCGGGAAGGACAGGGGCTCAATGAGCAGTTCTTC. Translated, it gives CATSREGQGLNEQFF.

CDR3 DNA: TGTGCCAGCAGCCCTAAGACTGTGCATGAAAAACTGTTTTTT. It yields the protein CASSPKTVHEKLFF. The J gene is TRBJ1-4, the V gene TRBV9; D not certain. CDR3 length: 14 amino acids. V shed 4 bases and J shed 6 bases, with 13 bases lying between them. Per the germline V gene, CDR1 is SGDLS and CDR2 is YYNGEE.

The chain is built from TRBV3-1 (or the pseudogene TRBV3-2) and TRBJ2-1, with 9 nucleotides matching TRBD2. J gave up 7 bases and V 0 bases, and 10 bases lay outside the gene matches. CDR1 and CDR2 from the germline V gene are LGHDT and YNNKEL (reference sequence). The CDR3 consists of 17 residues. The CDR3 here is CASSQDRVAGVNNEQFF. DNA for the CDR3: TGTGCCAGCAGCCAAGATAGAGTAGCGGGAGTGAATAATGAGCAGTTCTTC.

J is TRBJ2-2 and V is TRBV7-3, with a tentative D call TRBD1 (5 bases). V shed 5 bases and J shed 5 bases, with 9 bases lying between them. CDR3 size: 13 residues. Germline CDR1 and CDR2: SGHTA and FQGTGA. CDR3 coding DNA: TGTGCCAGCAGCCTTCAGGGAACCGGGGAGCTGTTTTTT. This codes for CASSLQGTGELFF. Looking up the rest from reference TRBV7-3 and TRBJ2-2 gives the full variable domain: GAGVSQTPSNKVTEKGKYVELRCDPISGHTALYWYRQSLGQGPEFLIYFQGTGAADDSGLPNDRFFAVRPEGSVSTLKIQRTERGDSAVYLCASSLQGTGELFFGEGSRLTVL.

The chain joins TRBV9 to TRBJ2-3; possibly TRBD2 for D (5 bases). Trimming stripped 5 bases from V and 0 bases from J, with 13 bases between. The germline V gene has CDR1 SGDLS and CDR2 YYNGEE. CDR3 length: 15 residues. CDR3: CASSGSLPSTDTQYF. The CDR3 DNA reads TGTGCCAGCAGTGGGAGCCTACCTAGCACAGATACGCAGTATTTT.

The genes are TRBV9 and TRBJ2-1, with 8 bases fitting TRBD2. The CDR3 has 20 residues. The germline CDR1 and CDR2 sequences are SGDLS and YYNGEE. V shed 4 bases, J shed 0 bases, and the junction held 18 bases outside the gene matches. The CDR3 DNA is TGTGCCAGCAGCCCCCGGGGGGCGGGAGGACAATTCAGCTCCTACAATGAGCAGTTCTTC. Translated: CASSPRGAGGQFSSYNEQFF.

To note about this clone: The sample has other DNA sequences that encode this CDR3 too. The chain employs TRBV19 and TRBJ1-5, with D perhaps matching TRBD1 (6 bases). The ends were cut back, 3 bases at V and 2 bases at J, with 8 bases in the middle. The length of the CDR3 is 14 residues. In germline, CDR1 is LNHDA, CDR2 SQIVND (reference sequence). For the CDR3, the DNA is TGTGCCAGTAGTATCAGGGGCGGCAATCAGCCCCAGCATTTT. Its translation: CASSIRGGNQPQHF.

The V and J genes are TRBV28 and TRBJ1-6, with TRBD1 matching over 8 bases. Germline loops: CDR1 MDHEN, CDR2 SYDVKM. V gave up 2 bases and J gave up 8 bases; unmatched junction bases: 5. The CDR3 totals 15 residues. CDR3 sequence reads: CASSLPLTGDSPLHF. The CDR3 DNA is TGTGCCAGCAGTTTACCGTTGACAGGGGATTCACCCCTCCACTTT.